This T cell receptor beta chain stems from a study of blood T cells in healthy people across ages. This clonotype has only one observation. Its cognate antigen is unknown. Notes on the study in general: Naive T cell percentage strongly correlated with TCR beta diversity. TCR beta diversity per million T cells fell roughly linearly with age.

Together with a sample-barcoded 5' primer, a J-beta primer mix was included in a second PCR lasting about 6 to 11 cycles. MiXCR was run by TCRdb on the 5' RACE reads, yielding one entry per CDR3 protein. The data hold hundreds of thousands of distinct CDR3 sequences, with approximately 50% observed a single time. Healthy Caucasians from Russia aged about 6 to 90 served as donors. Extractions gave at least 5 micrograms of total RNA per sample. This receptor was obtained from a man aged 60 to 69 in good health. The sample was blood.

The CDR3 reads CASSLVVSVPNQPQHF. CDR3 sequence (DNA): TGTGCCAGCAGCTTAGTAGTCAGCGTCCCTAATCAGCCCCAGCATTTT. The chain recombines TRBV7-2 with TRBJ1-5; D unresolved. Trimming stripped 1 base from V and 4 bases from J, with 14 bases between. The CDR3 consists of 16 residues. Germline V gene data show CDR1 as SGHTA and CDR2 as FQGNSA. The whole variable domain, remainder taken from reference TRBV7-2 and TRBJ1-5, is GAGVSQSPSNKVTEKGKDVELRCDPISGHTALYWYRQSLGQGLEFLIYFQGNSAPDKSGLPSDRFSAERTGGSVSTLTIQRTQQEDSAVYLCASSLVVSVPNQPQHFGDGTRLSIL.